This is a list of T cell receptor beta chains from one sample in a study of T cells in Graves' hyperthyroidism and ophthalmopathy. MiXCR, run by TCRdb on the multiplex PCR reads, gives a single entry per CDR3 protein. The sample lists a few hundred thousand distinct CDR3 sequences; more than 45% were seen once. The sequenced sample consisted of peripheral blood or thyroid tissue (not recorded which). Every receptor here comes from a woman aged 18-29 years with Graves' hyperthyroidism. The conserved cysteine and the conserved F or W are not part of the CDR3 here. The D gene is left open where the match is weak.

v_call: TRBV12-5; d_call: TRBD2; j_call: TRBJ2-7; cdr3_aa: ASGLRLAGGSYEQY
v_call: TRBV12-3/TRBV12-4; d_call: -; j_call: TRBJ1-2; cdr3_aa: ASSTSGRTNYGYT
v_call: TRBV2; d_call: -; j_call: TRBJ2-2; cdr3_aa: ASTTGSNTGELF
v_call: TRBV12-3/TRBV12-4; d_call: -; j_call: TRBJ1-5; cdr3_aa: ASSLPQGVGNQPQH
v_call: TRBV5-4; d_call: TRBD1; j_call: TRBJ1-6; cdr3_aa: ASSQDRRSYNSPLH
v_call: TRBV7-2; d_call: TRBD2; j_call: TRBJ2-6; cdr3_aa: ASSLGGVAGYGANVLT
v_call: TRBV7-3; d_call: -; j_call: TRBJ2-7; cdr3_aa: ASSPGPPPPYEQY
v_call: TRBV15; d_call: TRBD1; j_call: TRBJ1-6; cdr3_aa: ATSSLISGVQGDSPLH
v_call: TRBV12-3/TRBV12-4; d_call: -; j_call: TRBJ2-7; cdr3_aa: ASSFDVGYEQY
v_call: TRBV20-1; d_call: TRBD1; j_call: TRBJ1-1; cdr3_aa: SATRTGGRLNTEAF
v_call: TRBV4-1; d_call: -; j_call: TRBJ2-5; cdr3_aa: ASSQASFGETQY
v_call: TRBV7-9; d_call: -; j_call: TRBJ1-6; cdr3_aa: ASKPGLYNSPLH
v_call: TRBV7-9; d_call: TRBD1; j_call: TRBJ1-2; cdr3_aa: ASSFGQGRTYGYT
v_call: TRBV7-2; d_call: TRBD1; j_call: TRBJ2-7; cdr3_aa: ASSLPGGFHGQY
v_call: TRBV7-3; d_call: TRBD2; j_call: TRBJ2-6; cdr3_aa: ASSSYLAGEDGANVLT
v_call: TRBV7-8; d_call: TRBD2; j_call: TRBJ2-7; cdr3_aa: ASSLYGTSEQY
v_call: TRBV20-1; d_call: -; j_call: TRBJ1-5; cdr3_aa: SAREEASGNQPQH
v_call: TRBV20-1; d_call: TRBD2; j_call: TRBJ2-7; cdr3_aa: SASSGSFGDTQY
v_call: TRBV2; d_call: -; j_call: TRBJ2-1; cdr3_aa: ASTTPGTHNEQF
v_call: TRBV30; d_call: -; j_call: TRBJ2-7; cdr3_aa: AWSVQGAYEQY
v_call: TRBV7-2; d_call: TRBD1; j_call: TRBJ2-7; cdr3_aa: ASTPRTGVEQY
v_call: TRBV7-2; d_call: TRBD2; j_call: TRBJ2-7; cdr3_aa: ASSLAGVTYEQY
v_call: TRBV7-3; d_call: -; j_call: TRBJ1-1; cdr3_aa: ASMVRPSSTEAF
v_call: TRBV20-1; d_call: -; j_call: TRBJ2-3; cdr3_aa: SARLLPHGSTDTQY